This entry describes one T cell receptor beta chain. This clonotype was seen at least ten times. Its antigen specificity is not known. The sample holds no much larger clone one base away, and base qualities are not on file. These data are taken from a study of T cells in Graves' hyperthyroidism and ophthalmopathy (dated by TCRdb to the late 2010s). In the study overall: Peripheral blood was collected at initial diagnosis, before any treatment. To identify TCR V-J signatures that set the groups apart, the researchers used a discovery cohort of 90 to 100 patients, made up of approximately 43 with Graves' ophthalmopathy and 55 to 65 with stable Graves' hyperthyroidism. Prospective prediction of ophthalmopathy was tested in an independent validation cohort consisting of 18 to 20 hyperthyroidism patients and 17 patients who later progressed to ophthalmopathy. For training and testing, the 100 or so patients in the discovery cohort were randomly divided in a 7:3 ratio. In addition, the study compared T-cell repertoires in thyroid tissue and in blood from about 6 Graves' hyperthyroidism patients. After sampling, hyperthyroidism patients received methimazole starting at 30 mg daily, and ophthalmopathy patients received high-dose intravenous methylprednisolone. According to the paper, TCR Vbeta CDR3 sequencing was carried out on about 140 peripheral blood samples, which came from about 45 ophthalmopathy, about 75 hyperthyroidism and roughly 17 progressor patients.

Moderately to severely active disease, a Clinical Activity Score of at least 3, a NOSPECS grade of at least 4, and a duration under 3 months were present in ophthalmopathy patients. Any patient with an uncontrolled infection, another autoimmune disease, pregnancy or lactation was excluded. Diagnoses relied on clinical symptoms, serum thyroxine and TRAb, thyroid ultrasound and orbital computed tomography. Ficoll-Paque density gradient centrifugation was used to isolate PBMCs from 8.5 to 10 ml of fresh peripheral blood. Trizol reagent was used to extract total RNA, and RNA quality was then checked on an Agilent 2100 Bioanalyzer. TCR beta CDR3 regions were amplified from RNA transcripts. The TCR CDR3 was subjected to a first round of RT-PCR using the HTBI primer set and the Qiagen OneStep RT-PCR kit. A second multiplex PCR round built the libraries, followed by size selection and purification. Sequencing of the libraries was done on an Illumina HiSeq2000 using paired-end 100 bp reads. Per the authors' processing: SOAPnuke was used to process the raw data, throwing out any read that contained adapters or uncalled bases, had a mean Phred below 15, or lacked an exact constant-primer or identifier match. COPE v1.2.5 was used to merge high-quality paired reads, and clonotypes were defined as unique nucleotide sequences. Clonotypes were aligned to IMGT TRBV, TRBD and TRBJ reference segments using MiTCR v1.1. The analysis included only V-J combinations with a frequency above 0.0001, which together covered roughly 99% of the repertoires. The TCS score was defined as the ratio of F50 (clonal expansion) to E x V (chaos), calculated using BLOSUM62-based TCRdist between CDR3 peptides within each V-J. Welch's t-statistics and random forest reduced just over 500 V-J features to 10 to 15, which were used in a naive Bayes classifier (R e1071). Thyroid-blood repertoire similarity was quantified with the Morisita-Horn index. The public sequencing data were trimmed at Q25 with fastp and processed into clonotypes with MiXCR by TCRdb, which kept only in-frame beta chains. Rows with a matching CDR3 protein are joined into one entry that keeps the most common DNA and genes. The V and J calls reflect TCRdb's pipeline rather than the authors' work. This sample gives hundreds of thousands of distinct CDR3 sequences in total; over 12% of them show up just once. 3.5% to 4.5% of the sample comes from the top ten.

Results and caveats for the whole study, not just this receptor: Most expanded thyroid clonotypes (frequency above 0.001) were also detected in blood, suggesting blood repertoires may reflect thyroid immune responses. A model built on a 13 V-J signature distinguished ophthalmopathy from stable hyperthyroidism, reaching 87.88% sensitivity and around 81% specificity in cross-validation and 80%/75% in testing. In validation, the model predicted progression to ophthalmopathy a median of around six months before onset, with roughly 70% sensitivity and just under 75% specificity. Sample size was not statistically predetermined, and blinding of investigators to group allocation was not performed.

The sequence was obtained from a woman between 35 and 50 years old with Graves' ophthalmopathy. Sequences were obtained from blood.

In nucleotides, the sequence is TGTGCCAGCAGTCTGGGGGAGACAACGGCCGGGGAGCTGTTTTTT. Its translation is CASSLGETTAGELFF. The rearrangement joined TRBV6-5 to TRBJ2-2; the D gene is perhaps TRBD1 or TRBD2, each of them matching over 5 bases. Measured from the cysteine to the phenylalanine, the CDR3 is 15 residues long. The read is trimmed to its CDR3 DNA, 45 bases read in frame from base 1. Deletion took 5 bases off V and 6 bases off J, with a span of 16 bases between the germline ends. CDR1 and CDR2 were assigned from the germline V gene as MNHEY and SVGAGI.